Listed below are T cell receptor beta chains from one sample, sequenced in a study of identical twins. A single record per CDR3 protein comes from TCRdb applying MiXCR to the 5' RACE reads. The sample has fewer than 350,000 distinct CDR3 sequences, less than 9% seen once. This sample was also put to use in a study of yellow fever vaccine responses in identical twins.

Sequenced: memory (CD45RO+) T cells sorted from blood. The receptors stem from a woman aged 18-29 years in good health. Each CDR3 is given without its conserved first and last residue. Each record gives: D gene, V gene, J gene, CDR3 protein. The D gene is left open where the match is weak.

d_call: TRBD2
v_call: TRBV15
j_call: TRBJ2-1
cdr3_aa: ATRGGLAGFNEQF

d_call: TRBD2
v_call: TRBV12-3/TRBV12-4
j_call: TRBJ2-3
cdr3_aa: ASSFSPSSGTSTDTQY

d_call: TRBD2
v_call: TRBV10-3
j_call: TRBJ2-7
cdr3_aa: AISGTSGIHEQY

d_call: TRBD2
v_call: TRBV12-3/TRBV12-4
j_call: TRBJ2-1
cdr3_aa: ASSAGLAGGRGKNEQF

d_call: -
v_call: TRBV12-3/TRBV12-4
j_call: TRBJ2-6
cdr3_aa: ASSHSGSGANVLT

d_call: TRBD1
v_call: TRBV4-1
j_call: TRBJ1-5
cdr3_aa: ASSPGGYQPQH

d_call: TRBD1
v_call: TRBV18
j_call: TRBJ2-7
cdr3_aa: ASSRTGGHYEQY

d_call: TRBD2
v_call: TRBV3-1
j_call: TRBJ2-5
cdr3_aa: ASSQRTSGNQETQY

d_call: -
v_call: TRBV20-1
j_call: TRBJ2-5
cdr3_aa: SAPTVQETQY

d_call: TRBD1
v_call: TRBV6-2/TRBV6-3
j_call: TRBJ2-5
cdr3_aa: ASSGVTGTVGTQY

d_call: TRBD1
v_call: TRBV11-2
j_call: TRBJ2-1
cdr3_aa: ASSPDRDSYNEQF